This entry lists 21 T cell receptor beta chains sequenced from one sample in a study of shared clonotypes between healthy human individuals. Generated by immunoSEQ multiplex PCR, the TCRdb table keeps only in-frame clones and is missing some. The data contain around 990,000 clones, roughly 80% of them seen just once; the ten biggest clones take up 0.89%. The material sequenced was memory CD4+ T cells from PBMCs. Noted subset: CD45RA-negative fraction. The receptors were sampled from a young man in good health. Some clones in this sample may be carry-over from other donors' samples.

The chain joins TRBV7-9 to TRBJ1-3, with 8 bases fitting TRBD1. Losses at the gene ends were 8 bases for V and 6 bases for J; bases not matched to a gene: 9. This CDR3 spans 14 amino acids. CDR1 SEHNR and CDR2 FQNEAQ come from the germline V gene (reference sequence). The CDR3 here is CASGTSGGLNTIYF. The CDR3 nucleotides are TGTGCCAGCGGGACTTCAGGGGGCTTAAACACCATATATTTT.

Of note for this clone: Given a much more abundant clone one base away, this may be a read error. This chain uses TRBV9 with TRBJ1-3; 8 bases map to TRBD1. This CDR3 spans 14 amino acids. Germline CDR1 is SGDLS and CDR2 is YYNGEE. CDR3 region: CTSSGTGSGNTIYF. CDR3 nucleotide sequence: TGTACCAGCAGCGGGACAGGCTCTGGAAACACCATATATTTT.

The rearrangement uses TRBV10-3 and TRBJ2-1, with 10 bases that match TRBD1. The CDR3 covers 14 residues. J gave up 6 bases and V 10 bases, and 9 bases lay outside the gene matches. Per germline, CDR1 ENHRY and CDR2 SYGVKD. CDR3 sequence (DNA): TGTGCCAACTCTGGGACAGGGGCTATCAATGAGCAGTTCTTC. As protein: CANSGTGAINEQFF.

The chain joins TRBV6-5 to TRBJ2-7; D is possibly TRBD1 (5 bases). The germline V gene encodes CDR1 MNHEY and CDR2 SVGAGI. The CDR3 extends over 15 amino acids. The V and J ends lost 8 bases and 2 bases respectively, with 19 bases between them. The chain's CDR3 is CASQTPGKRPYEQYF. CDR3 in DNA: TGTGCCAGCCAAACTCCAGGGAAACGTCCCTACGAGCAGTACTTC.

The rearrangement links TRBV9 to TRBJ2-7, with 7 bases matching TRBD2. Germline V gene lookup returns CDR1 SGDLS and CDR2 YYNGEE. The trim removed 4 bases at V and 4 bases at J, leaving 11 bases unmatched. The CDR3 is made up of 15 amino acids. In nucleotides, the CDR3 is TGTGCCAGCAGCCCATCCCTAGCGGACCCTTACGAGCAGTACTTC. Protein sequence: CASSPSLADPYEQYF.

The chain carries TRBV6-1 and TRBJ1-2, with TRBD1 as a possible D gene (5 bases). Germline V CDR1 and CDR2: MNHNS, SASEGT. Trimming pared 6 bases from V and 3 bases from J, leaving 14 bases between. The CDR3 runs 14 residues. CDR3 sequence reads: CASSQRGTYYGYTF. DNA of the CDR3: TGTGCCAGCAGCCAACGGGGCACATACTATGGCTACACCTTC.

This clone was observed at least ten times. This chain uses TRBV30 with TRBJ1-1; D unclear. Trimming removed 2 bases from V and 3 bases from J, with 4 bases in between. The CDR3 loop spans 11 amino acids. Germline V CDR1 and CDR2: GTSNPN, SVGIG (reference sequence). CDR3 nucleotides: TGTGCCTGGAGTTTTGACACTGAAGCTTTCTTT. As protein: CAWSFDTEAFF. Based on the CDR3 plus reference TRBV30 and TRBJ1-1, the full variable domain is SQTIHQWPATLVQPVGSPLSLECTVEGTSNPNLYWYRQAAGRGLQLLFYSVGIGQISSEVPQNLSASRPQDRQFILSSKKLLLSDSGFYLCAWSFDTEAFFGQGTRLTVV.

CDR3 protein: CASSNYQGTEAFF. CDR3 in DNA: TGCGCCAGCAGCAACTACCAAGGGACTGAAGCTTTCTTT. The rearrangement joins TRBV10-2 to TRBJ1-1; D is uncertain. Trimming shortened V by 6 bases and J by 5 bases, and 13 bases separated the two germline ends. CDR1 WSHSY and CDR2 SAAADI come from the germline V gene. This CDR3 comprises 13 residues.

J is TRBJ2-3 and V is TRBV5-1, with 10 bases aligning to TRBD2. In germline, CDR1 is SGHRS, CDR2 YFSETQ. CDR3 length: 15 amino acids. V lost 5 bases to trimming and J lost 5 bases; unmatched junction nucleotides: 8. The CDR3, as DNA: TGCGCCAGCAGGGTGACCGGGACTAGCGAAGATACGCAGTATTTT. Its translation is CASRVTGTSEDTQYF.

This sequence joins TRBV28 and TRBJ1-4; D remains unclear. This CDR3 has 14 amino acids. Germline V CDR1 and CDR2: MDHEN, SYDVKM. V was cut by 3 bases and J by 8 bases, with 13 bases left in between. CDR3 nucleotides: TGTGCCAGCAGTTTTGGGTCCGACGGGGAAAAACTGTTTTTT. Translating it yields CASSFGSDGEKLFF.

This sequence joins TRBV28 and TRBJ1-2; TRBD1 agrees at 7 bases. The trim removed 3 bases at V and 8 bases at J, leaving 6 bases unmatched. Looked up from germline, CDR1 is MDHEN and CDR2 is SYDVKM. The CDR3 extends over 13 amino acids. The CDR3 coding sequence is TGTGCCAGCAGTTTCCAACAGGGGAGGGGCTACACCTTC. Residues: CASSFQQGRGYTF.

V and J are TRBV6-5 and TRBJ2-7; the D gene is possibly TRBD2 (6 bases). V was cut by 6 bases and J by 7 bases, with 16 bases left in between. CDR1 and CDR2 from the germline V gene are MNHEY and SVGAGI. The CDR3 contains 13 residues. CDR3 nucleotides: TGTGCCAGCAGAGCCGGGGACTGGGGTGAGCAGTACTTC. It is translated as CASRAGDWGEQYF.

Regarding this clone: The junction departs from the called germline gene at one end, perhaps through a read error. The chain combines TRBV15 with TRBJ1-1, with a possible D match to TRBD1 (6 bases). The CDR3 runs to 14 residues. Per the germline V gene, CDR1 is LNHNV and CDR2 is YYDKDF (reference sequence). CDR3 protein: CATSRGGEGTEAFF. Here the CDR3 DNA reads TGTGCCACCAGTAGAGGGGGGGAAGGGACTGAAGCTTTCTTT.

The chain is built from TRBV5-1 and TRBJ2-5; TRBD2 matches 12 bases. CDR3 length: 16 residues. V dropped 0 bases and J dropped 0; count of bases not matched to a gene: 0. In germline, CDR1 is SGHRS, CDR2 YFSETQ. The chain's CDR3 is CASSLGTSGDQETQYF. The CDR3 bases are TGCGCCAGCAGCTTGGGGACTAGCGGGGACCAAGAGACCCAGTACTTC.

CDR3 DNA sequence: TGTGCCAGCACCGTGGGACAGGGACGGTTCTTT. It codes for CASTVGQGRFF. This chain joins TRBV28 and TRBJ1-1, with 9 bases lining up with TRBD1. This CDR3 is 11 amino acids long. CDR1 and CDR2 (germline): MDHEN, SYDVKM. Trimming removed 7 bases from V and 14 bases from J; junction bases left unmatched: 8.

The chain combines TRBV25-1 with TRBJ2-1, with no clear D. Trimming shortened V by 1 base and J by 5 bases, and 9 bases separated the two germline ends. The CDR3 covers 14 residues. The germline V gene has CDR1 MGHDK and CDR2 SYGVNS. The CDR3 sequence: CASSESVAHNEQFF. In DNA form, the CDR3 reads TGTGCCAGCAGTGAATCCGTGGCGCACAATGAGCAGTTCTTC.

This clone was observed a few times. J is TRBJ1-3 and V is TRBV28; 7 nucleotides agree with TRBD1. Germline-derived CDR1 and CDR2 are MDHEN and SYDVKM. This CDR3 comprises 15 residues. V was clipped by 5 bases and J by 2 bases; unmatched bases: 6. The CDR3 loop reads CASSIDRVAGNTIYF. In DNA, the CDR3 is TGTGCCAGCAGTATAGACAGGGTGGCTGGAAACACCATATATTTT. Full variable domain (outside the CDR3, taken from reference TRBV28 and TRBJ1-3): DVKVTQSSRYLVKRTGEKVFLECVQDMDHENMFWYRQDPGLGLRLIYFSYDVKMKEKGDIPEGYSVSREKKERFSLILESASTNQTSMYLCASSIDRVAGNTIYFGEGSWLTVV.

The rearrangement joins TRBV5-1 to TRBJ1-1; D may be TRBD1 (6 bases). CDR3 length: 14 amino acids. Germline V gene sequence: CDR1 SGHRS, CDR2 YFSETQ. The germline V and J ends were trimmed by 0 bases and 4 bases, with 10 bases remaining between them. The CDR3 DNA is TGCGCCAGCAGCTTGGCGGCAGGGGTCACTGAAGCTTTCTTT. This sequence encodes CASSLAAGVTEAFF. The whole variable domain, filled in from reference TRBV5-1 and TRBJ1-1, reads KAGVTQTPRYLIKTRGQQVTLSCSPISGHRSVSWYQQTPGQGLQFLFEYFSETQRNKGNFPGRFSGRQFSNSRSEMNVSTLELGDSALYLCASSLAAGVTEAFFGQGTRLTVV.

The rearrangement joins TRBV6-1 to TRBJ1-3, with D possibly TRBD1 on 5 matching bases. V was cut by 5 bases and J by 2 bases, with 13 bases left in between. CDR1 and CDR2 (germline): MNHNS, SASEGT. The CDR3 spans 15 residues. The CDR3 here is CASSWGQEAGNTIYF. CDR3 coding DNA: TGTGCCAGCAGTTGGGGCCAGGAGGCTGGAAACACCATATATTTT.

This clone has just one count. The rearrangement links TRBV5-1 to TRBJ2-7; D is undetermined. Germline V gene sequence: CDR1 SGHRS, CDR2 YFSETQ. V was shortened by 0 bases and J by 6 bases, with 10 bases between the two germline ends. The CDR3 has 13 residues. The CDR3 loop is CASSLAGAPEQYF. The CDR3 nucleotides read TGCGCCAGCAGCTTGGCAGGTGCGCCCGAGCAGTACTTC.

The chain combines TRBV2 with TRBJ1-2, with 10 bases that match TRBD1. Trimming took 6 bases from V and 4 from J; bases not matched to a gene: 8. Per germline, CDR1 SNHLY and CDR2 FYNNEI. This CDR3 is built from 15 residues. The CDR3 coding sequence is TGTGCCAGCAGAGAAAGACAGGGGGCTGGCTATGGCTACACCTTC. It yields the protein CASRERQGAGYGYTF.